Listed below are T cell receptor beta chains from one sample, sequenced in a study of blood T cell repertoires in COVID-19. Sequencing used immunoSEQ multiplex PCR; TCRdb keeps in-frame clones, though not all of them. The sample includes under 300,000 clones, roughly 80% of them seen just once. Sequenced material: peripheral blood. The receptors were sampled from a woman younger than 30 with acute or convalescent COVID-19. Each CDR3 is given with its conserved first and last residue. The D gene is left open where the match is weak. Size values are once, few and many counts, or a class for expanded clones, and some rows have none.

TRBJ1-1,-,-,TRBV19,CASRGQSPMNTEAFF,TGTGCCAGTCGAGGGCAGTCACCCATGAACACTGAAGCTTTCTTT
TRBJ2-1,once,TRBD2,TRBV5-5,CASSWTSGIIDEQFF,TGTGCCAGCAGCTGGACTAGCGGGATTATAGATGAGCAGTTCTTC
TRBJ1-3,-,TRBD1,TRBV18,CASSPPGQGTGNTIYF,TGTGCCAGCTCACCACCAGGACAGGGAACTGGAAACACCATATATTTT
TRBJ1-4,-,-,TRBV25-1,CASSVSGRIEKLFF,TGTGCCAGCAGTGTTTCGGGGAGAATCGAAAAACTGTTTTTT
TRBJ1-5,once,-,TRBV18,CASSPNSRGQGQPQHF,TGTGCCAGCTCACCAAACTCCAGGGGCCAGGGTCAGCCCCAGCATTTT
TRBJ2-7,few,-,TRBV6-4,CASSNLRDSNYEQYF,TGTGCCAGCAGTAACCTCCGGGATTCCAACTACGAGCAGTACTTC
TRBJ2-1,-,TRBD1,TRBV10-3,CAISRDRSTWDEQFF,TGTGCCATCAGCCGGGACAGGTCAACATGGGATGAGCAGTTCTTC
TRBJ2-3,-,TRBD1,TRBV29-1,CSVGQGQRDTQYF,TGCAGCGTGGGACAGGGTCAACGAGATACGCAGTATTTT
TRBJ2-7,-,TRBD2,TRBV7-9,CASSWELAPTYEQYF,TGTGCCAGCAGCTGGGAACTAGCGCCCACCTACGAGCAGTACTTC
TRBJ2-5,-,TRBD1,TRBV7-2,CASSSPGTGQETQYF,TGTGCCAGCAGCTCACCCGGGACAGGGCAAGAGACCCAGTACTTC
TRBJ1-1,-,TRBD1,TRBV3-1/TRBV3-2,CASSQPGTGGLNTEAFF,TGTGCCAGCAGCCAACCCGGGACAGGGGGCCTGAACACTGAAGCTTTCTTT
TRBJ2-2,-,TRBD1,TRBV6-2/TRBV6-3,CASSTGTGKPELFF,TGTGCCAGCAGCACGGGGACAGGTAAACCGGAGCTGTTTTTT
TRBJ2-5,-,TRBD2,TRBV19,CASSPGLAGFETQYF,TGTGCCAGTAGTCCTGGACTAGCGGGATTTGAGACCCAGTACTTC
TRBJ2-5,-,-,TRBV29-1,CSVAGYQETQYF,TGCAGCGTTGCGGGTTACCAAGAGACCCAGTACTTC
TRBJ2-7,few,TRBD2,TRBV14,CASSKSGLAGSEQYF,TGTGCCAGCAGCAAGTCCGGGCTAGCGGGATCCGAGCAGTACTTC